This T cell receptor beta chain was captured in a study of CD8 T cells in Susac syndrome. RNA was extracted with the RNeasy kit, and a quantity of about 0.45 to 1 ug was reverse transcribed using random hexamers. Across 54 Vbeta and 13 Jbeta, immunoSEQ multiplex PCR amplified TCR beta CDR3. TCRdb reprocessed the immunoSEQ multiplex PCR reads with MiXCR, giving one entry per CDR3 protein. The data show roughly 190,000 distinct CDR3 sequences, approximately 95% seen once. This CDR3 is built from 13 residues. The germline V gene encodes CDR1 SGDLS and CDR2 YYNGEE. V lost 2 bases, J lost 1 base, and 4 bases lay in between.

The chain links TRBV9 to TRBJ1-5; unclear D gene. The sequence came from a human donor with Susac syndrome. The sequenced sample was CD8+ T cells from PBMCs. The CDR3 region has the DNA TGTGCCAGCAGCGTGTCGAGCAATCAGCCCCAGCATTTT. This gives the protein CASSVSSNQPQHF.